This T cell receptor beta chain was profiled in a study of vaccination effects on CD4 cells after COVID-19. The culture ran for roughly 10 days before CD4+ T cells were isolated. Participants each got two BNT162b2 or mRNA-1273 vaccine doses. After removal of 2 bases from V and 4 bases from J, the junction contained 7 bases not matched to a gene. This CDR3 region has 16 residues. Germline V gene lookup returns CDR1 SNHLY and CDR2 FYNNEI. The method was immunoSEQ multiplex PCR; TCRdb's version includes in-frame clones alone and lacks a portion of them. This table holds around 66,000 clones, about 74% found once. Notes on this clone: Its antigen is unknown.

The chain combines TRBV2 with TRBJ2-2, with TRBD1 matching over 7 bases. Sequencing used CD4+ T cells from PBMCs cultured without peptide, obtained after COVID-19 vaccination. The source of this sequence is a human donor who received a COVID-19 vaccine. CDR3: CASSETRQGRTGELFF. In DNA, the CDR3 is TGTGCCAGCAGTGAAACCCGACAGGGACGCACCGGGGAGCTGTTTTTT.